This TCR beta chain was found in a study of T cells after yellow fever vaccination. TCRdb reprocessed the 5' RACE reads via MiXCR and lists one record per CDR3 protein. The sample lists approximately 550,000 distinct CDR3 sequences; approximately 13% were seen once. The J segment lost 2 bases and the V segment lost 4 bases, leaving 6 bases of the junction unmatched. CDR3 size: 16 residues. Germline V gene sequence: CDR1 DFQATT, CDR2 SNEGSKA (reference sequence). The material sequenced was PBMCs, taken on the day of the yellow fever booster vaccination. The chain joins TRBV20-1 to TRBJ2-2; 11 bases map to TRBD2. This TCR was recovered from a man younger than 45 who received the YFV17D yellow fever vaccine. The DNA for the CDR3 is TGCAGTGCTAAAGTTAGCGGGAGGGCCAACACCGGGGAGCTGTTTTTT. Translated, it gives CSAKVSGRANTGELFF.